The sequence of this T cell receptor beta chain was determined in a study of T cells expressing NK-cell markers. TCRdb reprocessed the 5' RACE reads, with one entry per CDR3 protein and no DNA. This sample's clone table lists 500,000 or so distinct CDR3 sequences. The CDR3 spans 13 residues. Germline loops: CDR1 MNHNS, CDR2 SASEGT. This clonotype was obtained from a man between 18 and 35 years old in good health. Sequencing was performed on blood T cells: a sorted CD56 or NKG2C T cell subset, CD4+ or CD8+ T cells, or bulk PBMC T cells (not recorded which). V usage is TRBV6-1 and J usage is TRBJ2-7. The CDR3 reads CASKVSATYEQYF.